This T cell receptor (beta chain) was retrieved from a study of T cells in pancreatic ductal adenocarcinoma. Comments on this clone: Other DNA sequences in the same sample also yield this CDR3.

The selected patients with pancreatic ductal adenocarcinoma had surgery but no neoadjuvant therapy. CDR3 length equals 12 residues. V was pared by 4 bases and J by 4 bases, with 5 bases between. Germline V gene data show CDR1 as MDHEN and CDR2 as SYDVKM. Sequenced by immunoSEQ multiplex PCR; TCRdb stores in-frame clones only, minus some. This sample carries over 100,000 clones, 90% to 95% of them seen once, and the ten largest clones take 3.1%. V gene TRBV28 combines with J gene TRBJ1-5, with D possibly being TRBD1 (5 bases). Sequenced input: PBMCs. The clonotype comes from a human donor with pancreatic ductal adenocarcinoma. CDR3 protein: CASSSGNQPQHF. DNA for the CDR3: TGTGCCAGCAGTTCAGGGAATCAGCCCCAGCATTTT.